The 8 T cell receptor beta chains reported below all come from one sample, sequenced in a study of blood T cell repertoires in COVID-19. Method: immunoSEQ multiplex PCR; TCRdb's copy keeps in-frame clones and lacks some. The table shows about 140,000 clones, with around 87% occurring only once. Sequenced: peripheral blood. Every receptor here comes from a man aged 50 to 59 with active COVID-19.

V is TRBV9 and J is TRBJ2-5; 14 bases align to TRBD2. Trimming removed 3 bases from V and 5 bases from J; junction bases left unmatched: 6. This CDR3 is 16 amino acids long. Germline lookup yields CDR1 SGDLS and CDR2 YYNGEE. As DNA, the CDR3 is TGTGCCAGCAGCGAGACTAGCGGGGGGGCTGGGGAGACCCAGTACTTC. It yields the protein CASSETSGGAGETQYF.

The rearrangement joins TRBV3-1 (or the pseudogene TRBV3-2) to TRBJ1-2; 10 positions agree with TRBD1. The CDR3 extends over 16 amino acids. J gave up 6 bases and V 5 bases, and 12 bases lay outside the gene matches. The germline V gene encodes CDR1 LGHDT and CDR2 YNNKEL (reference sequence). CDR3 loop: CASSTLTGGAEDGYTF. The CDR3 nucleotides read TGTGCCAGCAGCACCTTGACAGGGGGCGCAGAGGATGGCTACACCTTC.

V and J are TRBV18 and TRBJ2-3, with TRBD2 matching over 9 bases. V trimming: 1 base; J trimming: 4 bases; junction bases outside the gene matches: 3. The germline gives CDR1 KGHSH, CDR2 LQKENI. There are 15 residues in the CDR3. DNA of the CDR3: TGTGCCAGCTCACCACGCGGGGGGGAGGCAGATACGCAGTATTTT. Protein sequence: CASSPRGGEADTQYF.

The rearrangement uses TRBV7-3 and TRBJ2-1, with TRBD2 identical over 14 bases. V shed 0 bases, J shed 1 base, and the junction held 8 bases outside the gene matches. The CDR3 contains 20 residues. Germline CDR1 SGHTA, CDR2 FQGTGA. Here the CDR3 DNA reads TGTGCCAGCAGCTTAACCGGGACTAGCGGGGGTATTAGGTCCTACAATGAGCAGTTCTTC. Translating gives CASSLTGTSGGIRSYNEQFF.

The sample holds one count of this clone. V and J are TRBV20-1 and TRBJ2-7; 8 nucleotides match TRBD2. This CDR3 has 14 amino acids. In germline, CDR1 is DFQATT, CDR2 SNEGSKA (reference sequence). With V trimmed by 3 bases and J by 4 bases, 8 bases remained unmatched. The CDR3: CSASGRGVSYEQYF. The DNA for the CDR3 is TGCAGTGCTAGTGGGCGGGGGGTCTCATACGAGCAGTACTTC.

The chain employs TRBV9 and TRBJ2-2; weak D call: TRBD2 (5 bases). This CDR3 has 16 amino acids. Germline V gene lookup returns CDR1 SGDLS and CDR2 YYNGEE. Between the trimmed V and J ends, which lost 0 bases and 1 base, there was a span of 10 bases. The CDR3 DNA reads TGTGCCAGCAGCGTAGATCCGGGGAAGAACACCGGGGAGCTGTTTTTT. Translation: CASSVDPGKNTGELFF.

In DNA form, the CDR3 reads TGTGCCAGCAGCCTCAAGACAGGCTTGAACACTGAAGCTTTCTTT. It encodes CASSLKTGLNTEAFF. The J gene is TRBJ1-1, the V gene TRBV5-4; D is possibly TRBD1 (6 bases). Trimming left V 4 bases short and J 0 bases short, with 13 bases between. Per the germline V gene, CDR1 is SGHNT and CDR2 is YYREEE (reference sequence). The CDR3 consists of 15 residues.

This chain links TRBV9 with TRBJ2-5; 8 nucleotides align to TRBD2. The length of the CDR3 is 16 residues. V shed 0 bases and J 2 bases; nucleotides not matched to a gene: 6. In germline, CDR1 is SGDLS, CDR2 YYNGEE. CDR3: CASSVGPASGQETQYF. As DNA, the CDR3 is TGTGCCAGCAGCGTAGGTCCCGCTAGCGGGCAAGAGACCCAGTACTTC. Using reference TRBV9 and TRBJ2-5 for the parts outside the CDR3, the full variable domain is DSGVTQTPKHLITATGQRVTLRCSPRSGDLSVYWYQQSLDQGLQFLIQYYNGEERAKGNILERFSAQQFPDLHSELNLSSLELGDSALYFCASSVGPASGQETQYFGPGTRLLVL.